These T cell receptor beta chains were read from a single sample in a study of T cells in Graves' hyperthyroidism and ophthalmopathy. MiXCR, run by TCRdb on the multiplex PCR reads, gives a single entry per CDR3 protein. The repertoire holds some 350,000 distinct CDR3 sequences, about 19% seen once, with 3.7% in the top ten. The sequenced sample consisted of blood. All receptors come from a woman younger than 30 with Graves' hyperthyroidism. CDR3s include the opening cysteine and the closing phenylalanine or tryptophan. D genes are given only for firm matches. Where a row states a size, it is once, few, many or the class of an expanded clone; other rows omit it.

CDR3aa	CDR3nt	abundance	d_gene	v_gene	j_gene
CAISGQNTEAFF	TGTGCCATCAGCGGACAGAACACTGAAGCTTTCTTT	few	.	TRBV10-3	TRBJ1-1
CSARVGRGLNTEAFF	TGCAGTGCTAGAGTAGGGAGGGGGTTGAACACTGAAGCTTTCTTT	few	.	TRBV20-1	TRBJ1-1
CASSQSDGETQYF	TGTGCCAGCAGCCAAAGTGACGGAGAGACCCAGTACTTC	many	.	TRBV3-1	TRBJ2-5
CASSPPRLPGANVLTF	TGTGCCAGCTCACCACCCAGACTTCCCGGGGCCAACGTCCTGACTTTC	.	.	TRBV18	TRBJ2-6
CASSLARSSIKQYF	TGTGCCAGCAGCTTGGCCCGGAGCTCAATCAAGCAGTACTTC	many	.	TRBV5-6	TRBJ2-7
CASSPRIRDRAYGYTF	TGTGCCAGCAGCCCCCGGATCCGGGACAGGGCCTATGGCTACACCTTC	many	TRBD1	TRBV4-2	TRBJ1-2
CASSLAGTGANYGYTF	TGTGCCAGCAGCTTAGCGGGGACAGGGGCAAACTATGGCTACACCTTC	many	TRBD1	TRBV7-8	TRBJ1-2
CASSRQQGGGETQYF	TGTGCCAGCTCACGACAGCAGGGTGGTGGAGAGACCCAGTACTTC	.	.	TRBV18	TRBJ2-5
CASSLQAVYGYTF	TGTGCCAGCAGTCTCCAGGCCGTATATGGCTACACCTTC	many	.	TRBV6-1	TRBJ1-2
CASSLAWGGPATQYF	TGTGCCAGCAGCTTAGCCTGGGGGGGCCCTGCTACGCAGTATTTT	many	.	TRBV7-2	TRBJ2-3
CASSLIPRGGAEAFF	TGTGCCAGCAGTTTAATCCCAAGGGGGGGCGCTGAAGCTTTCTTT	many	.	TRBV27	TRBJ1-1
CASSRTLNSGNTIYF	TGTGCCAGCAGCCGGACTCTGAACTCTGGAAACACCATATATTTT	many	.	TRBV2	TRBJ1-3
CASSSGLAGDYEQYF	TGTGCCAGCAGCTCCGGACTAGCGGGGGACTACGAGCAGTACTTC	many	TRBD2	TRBV12-3/TRBV12-4	TRBJ2-7
CASTTGFEQYF	TGTGCCAGTACGACAGGTTTCGAGCAGTACTTC	many	.	TRBV10-3	TRBJ2-7
CASSTQLNTEAFF	TGTGCCAGCAGCACCCAGCTGAACACTGAAGCTTTCTTT	many	.	TRBV11-2	TRBJ1-1
CASSRGPRNIYF	TGTGCCAGCAGTCGAGGGCCGCGAAACATATATTTT	.	.	TRBV28	TRBJ1-3
CASSYSNNFRRGWAFF	TGCGCCAGCAGTTACTCGAATAATTTCCGTCGGGGTTGGGCTTTCTTT	many	.	TRBV6-2/TRBV6-3	TRBJ1-1
CASSQVGAVGYTF	TGCGCCAGCAGCCAAGTGGGGGCAGTTGGCTACACCTTC	many	.	TRBV4-1	TRBJ1-2
CASSVEGQVAFF	TGTGCCAGCAGCGTAGAGGGACAGGTTGCTTTCTTT	once	TRBD1	TRBV9	TRBJ1-1
CSARDDFSGVNQPQHF	TGCAGTGCTAGAGATGATTTTTCAGGGGTCAATCAGCCCCAGCATTTT	many	.	TRBV20-1	TRBJ1-5
CASSLFGPIYF	TGTGCCAGCAGTTTATTTGGGCCCATATATTTT	many	.	TRBV28	TRBJ1-3
CASSWRGARYGYTF	TGTGCCAGCAGTTGGAGAGGGGCTCGGTATGGCTACACCTTC	many	.	TRBV6-5	TRBJ1-2
CASSLRTYEQYF	TGTGCCAGCAGTTTAAGGACCTACGAGCAGTACTTC	many	.	TRBV12-3/TRBV12-4	TRBJ2-7
CASSVGTGTGLRELFF	TGCGCCAGCAGCGTGGGGACAGGGACGGGACTCCGGGAGCTGTTTTTT	.	TRBD1	TRBV5-1	TRBJ2-2
CARLSRVEGNQPQHF	TGTGCCAGACTCAGCAGGGTCGAAGGCAATCAGCCCCAGCATTTT	many	.	TRBV19	TRBJ1-5
CASSPGHVNTEAFF	TGTGCCAGTAGTCCCGGACACGTTAACACTGAAGCTTTCTTT	.	.	TRBV19	TRBJ1-1
CASPSLGGSEQYF	TGTGCCAGCCCGAGCTTGGGGGGGAGCGAGCAGTACTTC	few	TRBD2	TRBV2	TRBJ2-7
CASSEYGLNTEAFF	TGCGCCAGCAGTGAGTACGGTTTAAACACTGAAGCTTTCTTT	few	.	TRBV10-1	TRBJ1-1
CASSEGRPVDTQYF	TGTGCCAGCAGTGAAGGGCGGCCGGTAGATACGCAGTATTTT	.	.	TRBV6-1	TRBJ2-3
CSARDSVGSWETQYF	TGCAGTGCTAGAGATTCGGTTGGGTCTTGGGAGACCCAGTACTTC	.	.	TRBV20-1	TRBJ2-5
CASSPRTGGVGTEAFF	TGTGCCAGCAGTCCGAGGACAGGGGGCGTGGGCACTGAAGCTTTCTTT	many	TRBD1	TRBV27	TRBJ1-1
CSARRFSGNTIYF	TGCAGTGCTAGACGGTTCTCTGGAAACACCATATATTTT	many	.	TRBV20-1	TRBJ1-3
CSAVTGETQYF	TGCAGTGCTGTTACAGGGGAGACCCAGTACTTC	.	.	TRBV20-1	TRBJ2-5
CASSWGSTEAFF	TGTGCCAGCAGTTGGGGGAGCACTGAAGCTTTCTTT	many	.	TRBV2	TRBJ1-1